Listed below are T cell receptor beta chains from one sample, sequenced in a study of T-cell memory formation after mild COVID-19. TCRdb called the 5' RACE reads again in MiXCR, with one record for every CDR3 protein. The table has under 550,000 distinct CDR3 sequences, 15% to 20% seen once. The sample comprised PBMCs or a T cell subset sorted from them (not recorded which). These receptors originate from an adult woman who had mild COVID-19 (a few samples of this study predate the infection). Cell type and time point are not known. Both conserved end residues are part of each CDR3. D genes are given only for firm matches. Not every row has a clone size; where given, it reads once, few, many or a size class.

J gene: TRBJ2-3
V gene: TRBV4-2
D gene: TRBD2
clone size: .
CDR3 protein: CASSPGLRGDTQYF
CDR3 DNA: TGTGCCAGCAGCCCGGGACTACGCGGGGATACGCAGTATTTT

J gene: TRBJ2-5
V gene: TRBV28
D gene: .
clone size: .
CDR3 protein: CASSSPHDGLATQYF
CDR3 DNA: TGTGCCAGCAGCTCCCCGCACGACGGCCTTGCGACCCAGTACTTC

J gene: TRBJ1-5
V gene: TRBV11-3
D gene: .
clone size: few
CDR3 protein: CASSLVRRQPITDSNQPQHF
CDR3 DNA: TGTGCCAGCAGCTTAGTTCGGAGACAGCCAATTACCGATAGCAATCAGCCCCAGCATTTT

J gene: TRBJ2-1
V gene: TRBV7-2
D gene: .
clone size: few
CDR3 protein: CASSLEMGRLYNEQFF
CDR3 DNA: TGTGCCAGCAGCTTAGAGATGGGGAGACTCTACAATGAGCAGTTCTTC

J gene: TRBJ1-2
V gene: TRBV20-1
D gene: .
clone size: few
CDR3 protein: CSADHRNYGYTF
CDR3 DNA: TGCAGTGCTGACCATCGGAACTATGGCTACACCTTC

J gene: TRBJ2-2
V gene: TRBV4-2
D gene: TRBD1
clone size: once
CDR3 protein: CASSGGQAFPGELFF
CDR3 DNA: TGTGCCAGCAGCGGTGGACAGGCATTTCCCGGGGAGCTGTTTTTT

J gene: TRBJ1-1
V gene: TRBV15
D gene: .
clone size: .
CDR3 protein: CATSVGVSTEAFF
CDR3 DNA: TGTGCCACCAGTGTTGGGGTCTCGACTGAAGCTTTCTTT

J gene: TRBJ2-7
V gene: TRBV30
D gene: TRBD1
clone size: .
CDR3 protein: CAWTSRQGPSYEQYF
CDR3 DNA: TGTGCCTGGACGTCCCGACAGGGGCCCTCCTACGAGCAGTACTTC

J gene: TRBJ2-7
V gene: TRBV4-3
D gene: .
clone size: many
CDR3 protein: CASSQVIRFQNEQYF
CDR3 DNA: TGCGCCAGCAGCCAAGTTATCAGGTTTCAGAACGAGCAGTACTTC

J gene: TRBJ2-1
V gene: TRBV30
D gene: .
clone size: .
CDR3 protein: CAWSVDLALDEQFF
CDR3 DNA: TGTGCCTGGAGTGTAGATCTAGCTTTGGATGAGCAGTTCTTC

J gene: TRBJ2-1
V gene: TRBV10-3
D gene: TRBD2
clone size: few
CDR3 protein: CAISPLTSGSNEQFF
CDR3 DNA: TGTGCCATCAGTCCCCTGACTAGCGGGAGCAATGAGCAGTTCTTC

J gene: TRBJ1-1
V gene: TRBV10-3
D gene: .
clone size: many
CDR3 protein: CAISVKMNTEAFF
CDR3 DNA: TGTGCCATCAGTGTCAAGATGAACACTGAAGCTTTCTTT

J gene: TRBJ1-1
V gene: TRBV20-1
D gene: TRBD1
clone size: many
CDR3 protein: CSASQDRKAFF
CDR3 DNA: TGCAGTGCTAGCCAGGACAGGAAAGCTTTCTTT

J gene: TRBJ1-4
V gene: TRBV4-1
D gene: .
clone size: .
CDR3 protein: CASSPRDPATNEKLFF
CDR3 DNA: TGCGCCAGCAGCCCCAGGGATCCAGCAACTAATGAAAAACTGTTTTTT

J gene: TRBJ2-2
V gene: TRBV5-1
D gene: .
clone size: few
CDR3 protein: CASSLEFRGPANTGELFF
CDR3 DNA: TGCGCCAGCAGCTTGGAATTTAGGGGACCCGCGAACACCGGGGAGCTGTTTTTT

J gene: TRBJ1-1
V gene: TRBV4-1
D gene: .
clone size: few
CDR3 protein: CASSPWGGRMNTEAFF
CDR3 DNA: TGCGCCAGCAGCCCCTGGGGAGGGCGGATGAACACTGAAGCTTTCTTT

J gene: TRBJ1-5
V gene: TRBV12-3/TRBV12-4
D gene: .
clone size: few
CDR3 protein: CASSDGLTRQPQHF
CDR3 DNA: TGTGCCAGCTCCGACGGACTGACAAGGCAGCCCCAGCATTTT